A single sample gave rise to the 3 T cell receptor beta chains below, sequenced in a study of post-analysis software for immune sequencing data. Study-level points and caveats: Controls showed lower frequencies than patients for roughly five TRBV segments, and TRBV5-6, TRBV5-1 and TRBV20-1 were among these.

Their specific antigens are unknown. Unique molecular identifiers were built into the TCR beta cDNA libraries. TCRdb reprocessed the PCR reads via MiXCR and lists one record per CDR3 protein. Of about 540,000 distinct CDR3 sequences in the sample, around 34% were seen once. The material sequenced was blood. The receptors originated from a girl aged 2-17 years with multiple sclerosis.

The V and J genes are TRBV20-1 and TRBJ1-2; TRBD1 agrees at 8 bases. This CDR3 contains 14 residues. The ends lost 0 bases at V and 8 bases at J; junction bases unmatched: 8. From germline, CDR1 is DFQATT and CDR2 SNEGSKA (reference sequence). In nucleotides, the CDR3 is TGCAGTGCTAGAGATTTTCGGACAGGGAACGGCTACACCTTC. This codes for CSARDFRTGNGYTF.

This clonotype was detected only a few times. CDR3 nucleotides: TGCAGTGCTTACGACAGGTGGACAGATACGCAGTATTTT. Translating gives CSAYDRWTDTQYF. This sequence joins TRBV20-1 and TRBJ2-3, with D maybe TRBD1 (6 bases). The CDR3 has 13 amino acids. V lost 5 bases to trimming and J lost 3 bases, with 12 bases between them. The germline gives CDR1 DFQATT, CDR2 SNEGSKA (reference sequence).

The CDR3 DNA reads as TGTGCCAGCAGCCGAAAGACAGGGGCCAGCTCCTACAATGAGCAGTTCTTC. It codes for CASSRKTGASSYNEQFF. The rearrangement joins TRBV4-2 to TRBJ2-1, with TRBD1 matching over 8 bases. This CDR3 contains 17 residues. From germline, CDR1 is LGHNA and CDR2 YNFKEQ. Trimming at V came to 4 bases and at J to 0 bases, leaving 8 bases not matched to a gene.